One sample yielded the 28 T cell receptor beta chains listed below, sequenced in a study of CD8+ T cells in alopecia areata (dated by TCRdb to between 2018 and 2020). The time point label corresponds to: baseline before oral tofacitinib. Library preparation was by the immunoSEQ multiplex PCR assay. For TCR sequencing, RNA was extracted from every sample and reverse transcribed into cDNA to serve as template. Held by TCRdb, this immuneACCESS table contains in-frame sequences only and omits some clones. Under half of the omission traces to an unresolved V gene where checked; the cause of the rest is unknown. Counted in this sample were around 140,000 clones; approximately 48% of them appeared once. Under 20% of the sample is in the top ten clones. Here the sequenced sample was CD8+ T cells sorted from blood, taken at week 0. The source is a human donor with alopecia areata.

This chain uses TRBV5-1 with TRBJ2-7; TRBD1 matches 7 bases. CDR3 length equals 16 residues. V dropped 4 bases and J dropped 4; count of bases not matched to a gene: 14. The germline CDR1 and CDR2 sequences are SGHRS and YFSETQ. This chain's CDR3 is CASSLPGTAYVYEQYF. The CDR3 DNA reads TGCGCCAGCAGCCTCCCCGGGACAGCCTACGTTTACGAGCAGTACTTC.

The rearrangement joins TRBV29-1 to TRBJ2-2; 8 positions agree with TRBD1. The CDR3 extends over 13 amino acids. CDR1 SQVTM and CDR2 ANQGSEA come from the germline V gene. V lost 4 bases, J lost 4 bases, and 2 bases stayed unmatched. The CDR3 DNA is TGCAGCGTTGCAGGGGGCGGCACCGGGGAGCTGTTTTTT. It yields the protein CSVAGGGTGELFF.

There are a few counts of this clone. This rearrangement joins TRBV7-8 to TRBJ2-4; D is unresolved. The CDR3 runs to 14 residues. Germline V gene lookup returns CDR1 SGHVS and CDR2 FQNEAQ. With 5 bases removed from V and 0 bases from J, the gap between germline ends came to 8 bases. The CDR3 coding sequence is TGTGCCAGCAGCCCCAATATAGCCAAAAACATTCAGTACTTC. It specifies CASSPNIAKNIQYF.

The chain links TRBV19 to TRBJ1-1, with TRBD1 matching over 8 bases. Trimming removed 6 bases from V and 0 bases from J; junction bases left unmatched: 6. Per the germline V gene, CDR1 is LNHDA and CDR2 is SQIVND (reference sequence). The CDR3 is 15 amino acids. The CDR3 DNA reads TGTGCCAGTAGCGGCCGACAGGGGATGAACACTGAAGCTTTCTTT. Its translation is CASSGRQGMNTEAFF.

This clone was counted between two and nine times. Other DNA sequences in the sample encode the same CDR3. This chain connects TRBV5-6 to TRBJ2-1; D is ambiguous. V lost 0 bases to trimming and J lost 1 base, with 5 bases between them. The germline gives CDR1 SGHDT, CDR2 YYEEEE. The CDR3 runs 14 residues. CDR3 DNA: TGTGCCAGCAGCTTGGGCGGATCCTACAATGAGCAGTTCTTC. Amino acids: CASSLGGSYNEQFF.

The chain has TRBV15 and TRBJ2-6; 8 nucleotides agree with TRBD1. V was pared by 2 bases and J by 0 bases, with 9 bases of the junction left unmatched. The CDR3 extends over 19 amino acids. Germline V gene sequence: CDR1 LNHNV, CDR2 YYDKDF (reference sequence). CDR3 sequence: CATSRTGQGMPSGANVLTF. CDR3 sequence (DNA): TGTGCCACCAGCAGAACAGGACAGGGTATGCCCTCTGGGGCCAACGTCCTGACTTTC. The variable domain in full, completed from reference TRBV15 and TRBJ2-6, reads DAMVIQNPRYQVTQFGKPVTLSCSQTLNHNVMYWYQQKSSQAPKLLFHYYDKDFNNEADTPDNFQSRRPNTSFCFLDIRSPGLGDTAMYLCATSRTGQGMPSGANVLTFGAGSRLTVL.

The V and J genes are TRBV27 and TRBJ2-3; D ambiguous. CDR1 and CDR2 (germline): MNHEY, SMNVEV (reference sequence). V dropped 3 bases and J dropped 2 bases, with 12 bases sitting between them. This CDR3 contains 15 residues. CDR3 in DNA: TGTGCCAGCAGTTTCTCCGACGACCACACAGATACGCAGTATTTT. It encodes CASSFSDDHTDTQYF.

The CDR3 nucleotides read TGTGCCAGCAGCCCCCCGTTGCCCCTCGGCACAGATACGCAGTATTTT. It specifies CASSPPLPLGTDTQYF. V usage is TRBV7-9 and J usage is TRBJ2-3; D not resolved. The length of the CDR3 is 16 residues. CDR1 SEHNR and CDR2 FQNEAQ come from the germline V gene (reference sequence). Trimming pared 5 bases from V and 1 base from J, leaving 16 bases between. Variable domain in full (rest from reference TRBV7-9 and TRBJ2-3): DTGVSQNPRHKITKRGQNVTFRCDPISEHNRLYWYRQTLGQGPEFLTYFQNEAQLEKSRLLSDRFSAERPKGSFSTLEIQRTEQGDSAMYLCASSPPLPLGTDTQYFGPGTRLTVL.

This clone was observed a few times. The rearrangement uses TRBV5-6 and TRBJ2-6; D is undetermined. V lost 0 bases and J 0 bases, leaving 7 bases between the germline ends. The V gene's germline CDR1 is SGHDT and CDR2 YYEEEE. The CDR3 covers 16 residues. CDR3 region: CASSLVPLSGANVLTF. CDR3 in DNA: TGTGCCAGCAGCTTGGTTCCGCTCTCTGGGGCCAACGTCCTGACTTTC.

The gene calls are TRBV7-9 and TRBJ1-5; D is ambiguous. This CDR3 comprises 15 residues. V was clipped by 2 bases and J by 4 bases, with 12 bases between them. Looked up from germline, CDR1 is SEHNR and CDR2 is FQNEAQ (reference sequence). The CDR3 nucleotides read TGTGCCAGCAGCTTAAGTACTCACGGTAATCAGCCCCAGCATTTT. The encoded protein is CASSLSTHGNQPQHF.

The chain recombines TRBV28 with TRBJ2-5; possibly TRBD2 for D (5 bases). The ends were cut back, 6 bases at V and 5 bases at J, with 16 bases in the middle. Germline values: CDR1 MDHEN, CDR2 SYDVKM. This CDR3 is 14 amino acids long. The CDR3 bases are TGTGCCAGCAGCCGACCTGAGGGAATCGAGACCCAGTACTTC. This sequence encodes CASSRPEGIETQYF. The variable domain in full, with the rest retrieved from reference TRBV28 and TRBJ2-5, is DVKVTQSSRYLVKRTGEKVFLECVQDMDHENMFWYRQDPGLGLRLIYFSYDVKMKEKGDIPEGYSVSREKKERFSLILESASTNQTSMYLCASSRPEGIETQYFGPGTRLLVL.

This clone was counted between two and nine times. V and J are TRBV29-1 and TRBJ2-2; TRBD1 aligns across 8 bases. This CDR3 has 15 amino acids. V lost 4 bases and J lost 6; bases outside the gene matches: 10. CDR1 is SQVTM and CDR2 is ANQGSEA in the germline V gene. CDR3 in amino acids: CSVGGGQGAAGELFF. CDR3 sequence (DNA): TGCAGCGTTGGTGGTGGGCAGGGGGCGGCCGGGGAGCTGTTTTTT.

The CDR3 loop is CASLTGGTQYF. CDR3 DNA sequence: TGTGCCAGCCTGACGGGGGGTACGCAGTATTTT. The V gene is TRBV6-5, the J gene TRBJ2-3, with 7 bases that match TRBD2. Looked up from germline, CDR1 is MNHEY and CDR2 is SVGAGI. The CDR3 is made up of 11 amino acids. Unmatched junction bases numbered 4, after V lost 8 bases and J lost 8 bases.

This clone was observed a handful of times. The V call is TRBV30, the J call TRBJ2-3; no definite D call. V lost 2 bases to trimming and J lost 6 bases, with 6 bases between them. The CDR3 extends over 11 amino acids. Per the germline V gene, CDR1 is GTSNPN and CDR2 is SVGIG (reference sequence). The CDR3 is CAWSPGDTQYF. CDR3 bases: TGTGCCTGGAGTCCTGGTGATACGCAGTATTTT.

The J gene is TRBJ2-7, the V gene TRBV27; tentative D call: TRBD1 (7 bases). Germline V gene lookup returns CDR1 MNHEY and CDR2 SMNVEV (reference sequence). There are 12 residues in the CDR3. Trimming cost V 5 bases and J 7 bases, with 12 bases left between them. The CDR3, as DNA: TGTGCCAGCAGTGACAGGGCGGGGGAGCAGTACTTC. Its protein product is CASSDRAGEQYF.

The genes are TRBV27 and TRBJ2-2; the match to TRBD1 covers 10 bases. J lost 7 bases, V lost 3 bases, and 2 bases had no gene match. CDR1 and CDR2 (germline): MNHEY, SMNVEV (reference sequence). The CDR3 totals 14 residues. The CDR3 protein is CASSLDRGFGELFF. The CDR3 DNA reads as TGTGCCAGCAGTTTGGACAGGGGGTTCGGGGAGCTGTTTTTT.

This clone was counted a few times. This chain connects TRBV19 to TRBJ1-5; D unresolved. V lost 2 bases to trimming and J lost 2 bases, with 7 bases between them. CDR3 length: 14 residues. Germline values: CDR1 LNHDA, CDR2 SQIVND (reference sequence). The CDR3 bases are TGTGCCAGTAGTATAATGGTGGGCAATCAGCCCCAGCATTTT. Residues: CASSIMVGNQPQHF. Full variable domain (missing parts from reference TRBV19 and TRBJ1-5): DGGITQSPKYLFRKEGQNVTLSCEQNLNHDAMYWYRQDPGQGLRLIYYSQIVNDFQKGDIAEGYSVSREKKESFPLTVTSAQKNPTAFYLCASSIMVGNQPQHFGDGTRLSIL.

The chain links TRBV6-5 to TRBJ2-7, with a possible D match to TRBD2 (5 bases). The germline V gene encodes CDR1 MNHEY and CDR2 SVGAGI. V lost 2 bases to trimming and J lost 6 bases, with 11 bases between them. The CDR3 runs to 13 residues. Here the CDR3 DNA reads TGTGCCAGCAGTTACGCGGGTTCGGGCGAGCAGTACTTC. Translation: CASSYAGSGEQYF.

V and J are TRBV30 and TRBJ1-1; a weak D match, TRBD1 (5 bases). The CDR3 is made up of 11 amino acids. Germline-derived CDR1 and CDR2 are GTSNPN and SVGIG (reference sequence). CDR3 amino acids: CGGDENTEAFF. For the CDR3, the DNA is TGTGGAGGGGATGAAAACACTGAAGCTTTCTTT.

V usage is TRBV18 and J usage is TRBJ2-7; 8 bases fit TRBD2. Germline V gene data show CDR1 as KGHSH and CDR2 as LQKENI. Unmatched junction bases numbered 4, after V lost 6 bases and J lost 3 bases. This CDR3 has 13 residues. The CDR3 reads CASSHGRGYEQYF. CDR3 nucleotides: TGTGCCAGCTCTCACGGGAGGGGCTACGAGCAGTACTTC.

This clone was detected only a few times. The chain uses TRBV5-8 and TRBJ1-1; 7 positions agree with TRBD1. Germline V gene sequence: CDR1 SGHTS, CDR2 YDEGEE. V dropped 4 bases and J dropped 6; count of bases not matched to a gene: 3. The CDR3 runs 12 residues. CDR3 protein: CASSPDRPEAFF. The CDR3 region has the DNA TGTGCCAGCAGCCCGGACAGGCCTGAAGCTTTCTTT.

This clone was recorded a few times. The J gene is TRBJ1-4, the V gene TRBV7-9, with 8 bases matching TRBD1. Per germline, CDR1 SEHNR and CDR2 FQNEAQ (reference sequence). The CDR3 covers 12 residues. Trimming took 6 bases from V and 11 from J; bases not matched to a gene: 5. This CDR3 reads CASRTDRDKLFF. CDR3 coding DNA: TGTGCCAGCAGGACGGACAGGGACAAACTGTTTTTT.

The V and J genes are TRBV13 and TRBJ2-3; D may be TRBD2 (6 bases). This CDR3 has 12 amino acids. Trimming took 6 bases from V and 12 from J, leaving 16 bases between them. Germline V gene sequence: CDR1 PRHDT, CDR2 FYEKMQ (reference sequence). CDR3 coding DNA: TGTGCCAGCAGTTCCAGCGGGTTGGAACAGTATTTT. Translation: CASSSSGLEQYF.

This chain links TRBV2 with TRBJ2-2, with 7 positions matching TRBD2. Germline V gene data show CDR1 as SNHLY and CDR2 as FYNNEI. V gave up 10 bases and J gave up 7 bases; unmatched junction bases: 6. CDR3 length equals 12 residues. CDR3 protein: CATISGVGELFF. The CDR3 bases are TGTGCCACGATCAGCGGGGTCGGGGAGCTGTTTTTT. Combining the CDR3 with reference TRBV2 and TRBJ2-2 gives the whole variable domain EPEVTQTPSHQVTQMGQEVILRCVPISNHLYFYWYRQILGQKVEFLVSFYNNEISEKSEIFDDQFSVERPDGSNFTLKIRSTKLEDSAMYFCATISGVGELFFGEGSRLTVL.

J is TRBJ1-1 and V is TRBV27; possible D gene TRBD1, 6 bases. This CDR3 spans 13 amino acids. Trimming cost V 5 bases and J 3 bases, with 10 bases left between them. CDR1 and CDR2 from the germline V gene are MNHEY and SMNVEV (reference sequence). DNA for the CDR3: TGTGCCAGCAGTCGGACAGTCGACACTGAAGCTTTCTTT. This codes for CASSRTVDTEAFF.

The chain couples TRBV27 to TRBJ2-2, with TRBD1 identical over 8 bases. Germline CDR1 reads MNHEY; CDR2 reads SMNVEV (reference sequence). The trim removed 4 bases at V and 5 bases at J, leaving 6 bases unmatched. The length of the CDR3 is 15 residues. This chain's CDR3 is CASSSGTGGTGELFF. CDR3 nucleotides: TGTGCCAGCAGTTCCGGGACAGGCGGGACCGGGGAGCTGTTTTTT.

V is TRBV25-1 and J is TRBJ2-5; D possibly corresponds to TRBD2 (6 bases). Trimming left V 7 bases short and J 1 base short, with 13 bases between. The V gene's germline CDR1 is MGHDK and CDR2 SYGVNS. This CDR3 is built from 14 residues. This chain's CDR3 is CASIFGGAQETQYF. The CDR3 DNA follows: TGTGCCAGCATTTTTGGAGGGGCCCAAGAGACCCAGTACTTC.

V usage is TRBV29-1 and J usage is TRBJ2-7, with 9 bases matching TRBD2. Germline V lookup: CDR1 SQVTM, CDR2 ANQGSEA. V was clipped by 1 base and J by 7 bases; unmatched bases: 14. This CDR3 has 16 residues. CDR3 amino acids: CSVEVHLAGDLGEQYF. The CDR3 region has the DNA TGCAGCGTTGAAGTACATTTAGCGGGGGATTTGGGAGAGCAGTACTTC.